This T cell receptor beta chain was sequenced in a study of Graves' ophthalmopathy and Graves' hyperthyroidism. Germline V lookup: CDR1 SGHAT, CDR2 FQNNGV. CDR3 size: 14 residues. Losses at the gene ends were 3 bases for V and 2 bases for J; bases not matched to a gene: 1. TCR beta CDR3 regions were amplified from RNA transcripts. An opening RT-PCR round employed HTBI primers and preceded a second-round multiplex PCR. A single record per CDR3 protein comes from TCRdb applying MiXCR to the multiplex PCR reads. The sample includes roughly 1.1 million distinct CDR3 sequences, 36% of them seen just once. This clonotype was detected many times.

The material sequenced was peripheral blood or thyroid tissue (not recorded which). The chain recombines TRBV11-2 with TRBJ2-7, with 10 bases lining up with TRBD2. The TCR comes from an adult man with Graves' hyperthyroidism. The CDR3 nucleotides read TGTGCCAGCAGCTTGCTAGCGGGAGCCTACGAGCAGTACTTC. Amino acids: CASSLLAGAYEQYF.